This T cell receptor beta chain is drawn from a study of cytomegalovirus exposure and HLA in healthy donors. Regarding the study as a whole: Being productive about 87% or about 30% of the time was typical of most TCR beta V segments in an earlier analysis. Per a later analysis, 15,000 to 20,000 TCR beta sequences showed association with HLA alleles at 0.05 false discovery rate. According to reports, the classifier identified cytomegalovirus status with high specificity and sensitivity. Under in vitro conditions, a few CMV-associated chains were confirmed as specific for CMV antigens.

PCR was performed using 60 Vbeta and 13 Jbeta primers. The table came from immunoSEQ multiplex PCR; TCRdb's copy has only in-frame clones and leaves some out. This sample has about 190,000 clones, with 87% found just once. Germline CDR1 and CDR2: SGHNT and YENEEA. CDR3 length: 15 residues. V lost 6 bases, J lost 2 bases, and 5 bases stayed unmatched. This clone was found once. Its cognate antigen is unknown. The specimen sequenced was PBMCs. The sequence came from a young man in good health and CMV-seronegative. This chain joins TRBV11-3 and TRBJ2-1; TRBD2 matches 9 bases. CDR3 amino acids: CASSRAGGTYNEQFF. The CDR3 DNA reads TGTGCCAGCAGTCGGGCGGGGGGGACCTACAATGAGCAGTTCTTC. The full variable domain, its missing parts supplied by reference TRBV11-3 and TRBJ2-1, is EAGVVQSPRYKIIEKKQPVAFWCNPISGHNTLYWYLQNLGQGPELLIRYENEEAVDDSQLPKDRFSAERLKGVDSTLKIQPAELGDSAVYLCASSRAGGTYNEQFFGPGTRLTVL.